This TCR beta chain stems from a study of CXCR3-negative and CXCR3-positive naive CD8 T cells. About the study: Summed over all libraries, TRB reads came to 110 million to 150 million, with about 1.5 +/- 0.3 million per library.

Regarding the study as a whole: Naive CXCR3-positive cells had TRB CDR3s more hydrophobic than those of CXCR3-negative naive cells.

In regard to this clonotype: Its target is unknown.

It was by 5' RACE with UMI labels that the TRB cDNA libraries were prepared. With the 5' RACE reads reprocessed, TCRdb shows one record per CDR3 protein and no DNA. The specimen's table records some 130,000 distinct CDR3 sequences. Germline V gene sequence: CDR1 MGHRA, CDR2 YSYEKL. This CDR3 has 15 residues. The TCR comes from a human donor in good health. Some clones in this sample may be carry-over from other donors' samples. This sequence joins TRBV4-1 and TRBJ2-5. Sequenced: naive CXCR3+ CD8+ T cells from blood. Sample subset: CD45RO-CCR7+CD27+CD95- naive CD8+ T cells expressing CXCR3 (TNR3+). The CDR3 region is CASSQVRWEQETQYF.